Below, 25 T cell receptor beta chains from the same sample are listed, as sequenced in a study of T cell responses to AZD1222 COVID-19 vaccine (dated by TCRdb to 2020 to 2022). The sample's time point label, decoded: baseline before first vaccination. Library preparation employed the immunoSEQ multiplex PCR assay. The source is immuneACCESS, and TCRdb retained only in-frame sequences with V and J called. Part of the clones is not carried over; for the studies checked, unresolved V genes explain less than half of this, and the remainder is unexplained. In all, the sample holds 100,000 or so clones, and about 85% of those were seen once. Less than 3% of the sample comes from the top ten. Sequenced material: peripheral blood, taken on day 0 of AZD1222 vaccination. Every receptor here comes from an adult in good health.

This clone was counted only a few times. This sequence joins TRBV19 and TRBJ1-2; D is unclear. V was trimmed by 9 bases and J by 4 bases, leaving 15 bases between them. CDR1 LNHDA and CDR2 SQIVND come from the germline V gene (reference sequence). There are 13 residues in the CDR3. The CDR3 here is CASVSGVGYGYTF. For the CDR3, the DNA is TGTGCCAGCGTTAGCGGGGTGGGCTATGGCTACACCTTC.

The rearrangement links TRBV4-2 to TRBJ1-3; perhaps TRBD1 as D (5 bases). Germline V gives CDR1 LGHNA, CDR2 YNFKEQ. The V end lost 1 base, the J end lost 4 bases, and 17 bases lay between the germline ends. The CDR3 runs to 17 residues. The CDR3 reads CASSQVGTQRTGNTIYF. CDR3 DNA: TGTGCCAGCAGCCAAGTAGGGACCCAACGGACAGGAAACACCATATATTTT.

In this sample, this clone turned up once. The chain couples TRBV9 to TRBJ2-3, with TRBD2 matching 11 bases. The CDR3 sequence is 15 residues long. J was trimmed by 4 bases and V by 0 bases; bases with no gene match: 1. Per the germline V gene, CDR1 is SGDLS and CDR2 is YYNGEE. DNA of the CDR3: TGTGCCAGCAGCGTAGGACTAGCGGGATCAGATACGCAGTATTTT. Translated, it gives CASSVGLAGSDTQYF.

The chain combines TRBV6-2 or TRBV6-3 with TRBJ1-4; D ambiguous. CDR3 length: 14 residues. Trimming pared 2 bases from V and 5 bases from J, leaving 9 bases between. The V gene's germline CDR1 is MNHEY and CDR2 SVGEGT. The CDR3 spells CASSYGTGNEKLFF. The CDR3 DNA is TGTGCCAGCAGTTACGGTACGGGAAATGAAAAACTGTTTTTT.

This chain uses TRBV18 with TRBJ2-7; tentatively, D is TRBD1 or TRBD2 (5 bases each). This CDR3 has 16 amino acids. Per the germline V gene, CDR1 is KGHSH and CDR2 is LQKENI. Trimming stripped 3 bases from V and 2 bases from J, with 17 bases between. For the CDR3, the DNA is TGTGCCAGCTCACCCGGGGCAGCAGGGACCGCCTACGAGCAGTACTTC. It encodes CASSPGAAGTAYEQYF.

In its sample, this clone is medium-sized. V usage is TRBV6-2 or TRBV6-3 and J usage is TRBJ2-5; 7 nucleotides line up with TRBD2. Germline loops: CDR1 MNHEY, CDR2 SVGEGT. CDR3 length: 14 residues. The V segment lost 6 bases and the J segment 4 bases; nucleotides outside the gene matches: 8. The CDR3 sequence is CASSHWASGETQYF. In nucleotides, the CDR3 is TGTGCCAGCAGCCACTGGGCTAGCGGAGAGACCCAGTACTTC.

This clone was seen just once. V gene TRBV28 combines with J gene TRBJ1-2; TRBD1 agrees at 9 bases. This CDR3 spans 15 amino acids. The junction had 3 bases not matched to a gene; V was cut back by 2 bases and J by 2 bases. Germline-derived CDR1 and CDR2 are MDHEN and SYDVKM. DNA for the CDR3: TGTGCCAGCAGTTTAGTGGGGACAGGGAACTATGGCTACACCTTC. Translated: CASSLVGTGNYGYTF.

The chain carries TRBV3-1 (or the pseudogene TRBV3-2) and TRBJ1-2; D unresolved. Germline CDR1 is LGHDT and CDR2 is YNNKEL (reference sequence). V was shortened by 0 bases and J by 5 bases, with 10 bases between the two germline ends. The CDR3 consists of 14 residues. The DNA of the CDR3 is TGTGCCAGCAGCCAAGATCCAGGTCCTTATGGCTACACCTTC. Translation gives CASSQDPGPYGYTF.

This clone occurred a few times. CDR3 DNA: TGTGCCAGCAGCTTAGATCGTTGGCAGTACAATGAGCAGTTCTTC. As protein: CASSLDRWQYNEQFF. The J gene is TRBJ2-1, the V gene TRBV11-3; D gene uncertain. Per the germline V gene, CDR1 is SGHNT and CDR2 is YENEEA. V dropped 0 bases and J dropped 4 bases, with 10 bases sitting between them. CDR3 length equals 15 residues.

The sample holds one count of this clone. This rearrangement joins TRBV7-9 to TRBJ2-1; D is perhaps TRBD2 (5 bases). The CDR3 sequence is 12 residues long. Trimming took 3 bases from V and 12 from J, leaving 12 bases between them. Looked up from germline, CDR1 is SEHNR and CDR2 is FQNEAQ (reference sequence). This CDR3 is CASSFPGSRQFF. The DNA for the CDR3 is TGTGCCAGCAGCTTCCCGGGGAGTCGGCAGTTCTTC.

V gene TRBV9 combines with J gene TRBJ2-1; maybe TRBD1 (6 bases). Trimming took 0 bases from V and 6 from J, leaving 13 bases between them. This CDR3 has 15 amino acids. CDR1 is SGDLS and CDR2 is YYNGEE in the germline V gene. The CDR3 coding sequence is TGTGCCAGCAGCGTAGAGGGGGTAACGGTCAATGAGCAGTTCTTC. It is translated as CASSVEGVTVNEQFF.

The V call is TRBV21-1, the J call TRBJ2-7; the D call TRBD1 from the table was never checked on the DNA. TRBV21-1 is described as a pseudogene. The CDR3 covers 13 residues. The CDR3 DNA follows: TGTGCCAGCAGCAAGGGACAGACCTACGAGCAGTACGTC. It is translated as CASSKGQTYEQYV.

The chain links TRBV10-3 to TRBJ2-5; D may be TRBD1 (5 bases). The V end lost 0 bases, the J end lost 3 bases, and 8 bases lay between the germline ends. Germline V CDR1 and CDR2: ENHRY, SYGVKD. The CDR3 runs 14 residues. CDR3 residues: CAISESGREETQYF. The CDR3 DNA reads TGTGCCATCAGTGAGTCGGGCAGGGAAGAGACCCAGTACTTC.

The CDR3 spells CASSPGGNRAVTDTQYF. CDR3 DNA sequence: TGCGCCAGCAGCCCTGGGGGAAACAGGGCCGTGACAGATACGCAGTATTTT. The V call is TRBV5-1, the J call TRBJ2-3; a weak D match, TRBD1 (6 bases). Germline values: CDR1 SGHRS, CDR2 YFSETQ. CDR3 size: 17 residues. The ends were cut back, 4 bases at V and 3 bases at J, with 21 bases in the middle.

This clone has just one count. The chain joins TRBV7-9 to TRBJ1-5; TRBD1 matches 10 bases. Germline V lookup: CDR1 SEHNR, CDR2 FQNEAQ (reference sequence). The CDR3 has 16 amino acids. J was trimmed by 3 bases and V by 4 bases; bases with no gene match: 6. CDR3 sequence reads: CASSSAGTGDNQPQHF. The CDR3 DNA follows: TGTGCCAGCAGCTCTGCCGGGACAGGGGACAATCAGCCCCAGCATTTT.

V gene TRBV5-4 combines with J gene TRBJ1-2, with D unclear. Germline assignment: CDR1 SGHNT and CDR2 YYREEE (reference sequence). With 0 bases removed from V and 6 bases from J, the gap between germline ends came to 6 bases. The CDR3 has 12 residues. The CDR3 DNA reads as TGTGCCAGCAGCTTGGCCGCAGATGGCTACACCTTC. Protein: CASSLAADGYTF.

This rearrangement joins TRBV2 to TRBJ2-7; D is ambiguous. This CDR3 has 14 amino acids. Germline CDR1 and CDR2: SNHLY and FYNNEI. Trimming shortened V by 11 bases and J by 0 bases, and 17 bases separated the two germline ends. DNA for the CDR3: TGTGCCCTAAGGTCGCAGTCGAGCTCCTACGAGCAGTACTTC. This encodes CALRSQSSSYEQYF.

The chain recombines TRBV25-1 with TRBJ2-1; 10 bases line up with TRBD1. Looked up from germline, CDR1 is MGHDK and CDR2 is SYGVNS. The CDR3 is 15 amino acids. The ends lost 6 bases at V and 6 bases at J; junction bases unmatched: 8. CDR3 loop: CASSRGTGDLNEQFF. In nucleotides, the CDR3 is TGTGCCAGCAGCCGGGGGACAGGGGACCTCAATGAGCAGTTCTTC.

The rearrangement joins TRBV18 to TRBJ2-2; D gene ambiguous. With 5 bases removed from V and 2 bases from J, the gap between germline ends came to 3 bases. The CDR3 has 12 amino acids. Per the germline V gene, CDR1 is KGHSH and CDR2 is LQKENI. The CDR3 DNA is TGTGCCAGCTCAGCCAACACCGGGGAGCTGTTTTTT. It specifies CASSANTGELFF.

CDR3 bases: TGTGCCAGCAGTGATTGGGCAGGGGATCAGCCCCAGCATTTT. Amino acids: CASSDWAGDQPQHF. The chain uses TRBV2 and TRBJ1-5, with D possibly TRBD1 on 6 matching bases. The germline gives CDR1 SNHLY, CDR2 FYNNEI. The CDR3 runs 14 residues. Trimming pared 3 bases from V and 5 bases from J, leaving 11 bases between.

V and J are TRBV4-3 and TRBJ2-1; 8 bases map to TRBD1. V trimming: 0 bases; J trimming: 4 bases; junction bases outside the gene matches: 2. This CDR3 region has 15 residues. Germline-derived CDR1 and CDR2 are LGHNA and YSLEER. CDR3 region: CASSQEGQEYNEQFF. The CDR3 nucleotides read TGCGCCAGCAGCCAAGAGGGACAGGAGTACAATGAGCAGTTCTTC.

V gene TRBV7-2 combines with J gene TRBJ1-4, with D perhaps matching TRBD1 (5 bases). This CDR3 has 15 amino acids. In germline, CDR1 is SGHTA, CDR2 FQGNSA. With 5 bases removed from V and 8 bases from J, the gap between germline ends came to 18 bases. CDR3 sequence: CASSIPGGGREKLFF. The CDR3 DNA sequence: TGTGCCAGCAGCATACCTGGGGGGGGACGGGAAAAACTGTTTTTT.

This clone occurred once. V gene TRBV11-1 combines with J gene TRBJ2-1, with 11 bases lining up with TRBD2. CDR1 is SGHAT, CDR2 FQDESV, per germline (reference sequence). The CDR3 is 15 amino acids. V was pared by 4 bases and J by 8 bases, with 7 bases of the junction left unmatched. Here the CDR3 reads CASSSDSGRVYEQFF. The CDR3 DNA reads as TGTGCCAGCAGCTCGGATAGCGGGAGGGTCTATGAGCAGTTCTTC.

This sequence joins TRBV6-5 and TRBJ1-1; D is perhaps TRBD1 (6 bases). This CDR3 spans 13 amino acids. V was shortened by 8 bases and J by 4 bases, with 14 bases between the two germline ends. The V gene's germline CDR1 is MNHEY and CDR2 SVGAGI. CDR3: CASSTGAGTEAFF. DNA of the CDR3: TGTGCCAGCTCGACGGGGGCGGGCACTGAAGCTTTCTTT.

The rearrangement uses TRBV24-1 and TRBJ1-4, with a weak D call TRBD1 (6 bases). In germline, CDR1 is KGHDR, CDR2 SFDVKD. V shed 4 bases and J shed 0 bases, with 14 bases lying between them. The CDR3 has 17 residues. CDR3 loop: CATSEPTDSATNEKLFF. CDR3 coding DNA: TGTGCCACCAGTGAGCCTACGGACAGCGCAACTAATGAAAAACTGTTTTTT.